This TCR beta chain was captured in a study of CD8 T cells in Susac syndrome. Findings and limits, study-wide: As acknowledged by the study, its TCR sequencing and HLA analysis included a relatively small number of individuals.

The CDR3 contains 15 residues. With V trimmed by 3 bases and J by 6 bases, 9 bases remained unmatched. Germline CDR1 and CDR2: SNHLY and FYNNEI. Points on this clonotype: Its specificity is not known.

From blood CD8+ and CD4+ T cells, TCR beta sequences were generated. Controls were drawn from healthy donors and were matched for age and sex. RNA in amounts of about 0.45 to 1 ug was reverse transcribed with random hexamers. By means of immunoSEQ multiplex PCR, TCR beta CDR3 spanning 54 Vbeta and 13 Jbeta underwent amplification. TCRdb independently ran MiXCR on the immunoSEQ multiplex PCR reads; one entry per CDR3 protein. The profile shows tens of thousands of distinct CDR3 sequences, under 95% of them singletons. The TCR originated in a human donor in good health. The V gene is TRBV2, the J gene TRBJ1-1; TRBD1 agrees at 8 bases. The sequencing sample was made of CD8+ T cells from PBMCs. The CDR3 region is CASSEGRDRGSEAFF. The CDR3 coding sequence is TGTGCCAGCAGTGAGGGCCGTGACAGGGGTTCTGAAGCTTTCTTT. Full variable domain (rest looked up from reference TRBV2 and TRBJ1-1): EPEVTQTPSHQVTQMGQEVILRCVPISNHLYFYWYRQILGQKVEFLVSFYNNEISEKSEIFDDQFSVERPDGSNFTLKIRSTKLEDSAMYFCASSEGRDRGSEAFFGQGTRLTVV.